Sequencing of this T cell receptor (beta chain) was carried out in a study of T-cell reconstitution after alpha-beta-depleted transplantation in children. The germline V gene has CDR1 KGHSH and CDR2 LQKENI. The CDR3 runs 18 residues. V trimming: 3 bases; J trimming: 7 bases; junction bases outside the gene matches: 15. Unique molecular identifiers tagged the TCRbeta library. One entry per CDR3 protein results from TCRdb running MiXCR on the PCR reads. The repertoire holds 200,000 to 250,000 distinct CDR3 sequences, 8% to 10% seen once, with 5.5% to 8% in the top ten. Sequenced material: PBMCs from the stem cell graft donor, taken from the stem cell graft. The chain combines TRBV18 with TRBJ2-7; 13 nucleotides match TRBD2. This receptor was identified in a human donor who donated a stem cell graft to a child with acute lymphoblastic leukemia. As DNA, the CDR3 is TGTGCCAGCTCACCTATTGGCGGACTAGCGGGGGCCGCCGGGGAGCAGTACTTC. This codes for CASSPIGGLAGAAGEQYF.